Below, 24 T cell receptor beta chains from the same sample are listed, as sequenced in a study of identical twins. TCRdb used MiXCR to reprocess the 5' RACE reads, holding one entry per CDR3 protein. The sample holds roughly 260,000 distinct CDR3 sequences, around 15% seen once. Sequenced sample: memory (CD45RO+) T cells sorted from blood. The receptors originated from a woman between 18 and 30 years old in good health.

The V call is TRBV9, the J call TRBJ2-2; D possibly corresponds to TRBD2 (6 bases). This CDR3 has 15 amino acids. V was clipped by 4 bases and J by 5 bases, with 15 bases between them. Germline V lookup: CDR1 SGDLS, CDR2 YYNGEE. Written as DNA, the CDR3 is TGTGCCAGCAGCAGGGACTTTGCCGGGACCGGGGAGCTGTTTTTT. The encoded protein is CASSRDFAGTGELFF.

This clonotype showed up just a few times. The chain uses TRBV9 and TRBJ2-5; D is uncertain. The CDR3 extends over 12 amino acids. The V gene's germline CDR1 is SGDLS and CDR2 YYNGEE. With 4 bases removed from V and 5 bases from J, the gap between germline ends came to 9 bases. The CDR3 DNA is TGTGCCAGCAGCCCGCAGTGGGAGACCCAGTACTTC. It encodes CASSPQWETQYF.

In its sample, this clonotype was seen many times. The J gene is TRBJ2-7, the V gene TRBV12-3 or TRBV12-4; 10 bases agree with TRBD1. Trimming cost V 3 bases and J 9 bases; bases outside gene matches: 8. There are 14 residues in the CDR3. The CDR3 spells CASSFRTGGMWQYF. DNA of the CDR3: TGTGCCAGCAGTTTTCGGACAGGGGGGATGTGGCAGTACTTC.

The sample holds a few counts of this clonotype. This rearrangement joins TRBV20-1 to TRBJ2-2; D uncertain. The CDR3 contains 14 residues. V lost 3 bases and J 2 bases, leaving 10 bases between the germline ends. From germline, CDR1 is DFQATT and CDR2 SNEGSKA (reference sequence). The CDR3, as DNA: TGCAGTGCTAGCGGCAGTCACAACACCGGGGAGCTGTTTTTT. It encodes CSASGSHNTGELFF.

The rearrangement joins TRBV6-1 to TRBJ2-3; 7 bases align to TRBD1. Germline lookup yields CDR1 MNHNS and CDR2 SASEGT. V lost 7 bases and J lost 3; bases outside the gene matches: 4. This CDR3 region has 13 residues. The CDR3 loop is CASTRQGTDTQYF. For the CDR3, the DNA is TGTGCCAGCACCCGACAGGGTACAGATACGCAGTATTTT.

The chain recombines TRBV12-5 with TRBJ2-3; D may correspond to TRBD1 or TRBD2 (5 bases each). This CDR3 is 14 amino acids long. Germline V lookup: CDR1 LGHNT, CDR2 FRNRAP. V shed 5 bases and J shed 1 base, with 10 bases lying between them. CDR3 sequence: CASGPRDRTDTQYF. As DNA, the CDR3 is TGTGCTAGTGGTCCCAGGGACCGCACAGATACGCAGTATTTT.

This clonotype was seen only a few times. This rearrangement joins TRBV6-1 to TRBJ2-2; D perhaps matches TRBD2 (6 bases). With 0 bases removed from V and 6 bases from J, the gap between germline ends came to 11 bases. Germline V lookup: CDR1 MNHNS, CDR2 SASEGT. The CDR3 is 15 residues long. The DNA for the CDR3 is TGTGCCAGCAGTGAAGCGCTCGGAGGGGCCGGGGAGCTGTTTTTT. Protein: CASSEALGGAGELFF.

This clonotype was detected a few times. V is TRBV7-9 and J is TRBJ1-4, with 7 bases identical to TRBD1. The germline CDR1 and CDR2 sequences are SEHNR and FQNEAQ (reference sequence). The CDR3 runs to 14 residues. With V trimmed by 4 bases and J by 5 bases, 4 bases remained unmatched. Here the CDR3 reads CASSSMTGNEKLFF. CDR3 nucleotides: TGTGCCAGCAGCTCCATGACAGGGAATGAAAAACTGTTTTTT.

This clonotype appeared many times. CDR3 bases: TGTGCCAGCAGTGAACGCCAGGATTACCCCTATGGCTACACCTTC. The encoded protein is CASSERQDYPYGYTF. The V and J genes are TRBV6-1 and TRBJ1-2; D gene unclear. This CDR3 spans 15 amino acids. Per germline, CDR1 MNHNS and CDR2 SASEGT. Trimming took off 2 bases at V and 4 bases at J, with 14 bases between the two ends.

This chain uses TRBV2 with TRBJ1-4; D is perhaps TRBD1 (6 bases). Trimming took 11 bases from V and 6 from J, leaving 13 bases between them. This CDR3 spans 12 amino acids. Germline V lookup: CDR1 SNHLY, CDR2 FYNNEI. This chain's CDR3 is CALGGMDEKLFF. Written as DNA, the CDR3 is TGTGCCTTAGGGGGGATGGATGAAAAACTGTTTTTT.

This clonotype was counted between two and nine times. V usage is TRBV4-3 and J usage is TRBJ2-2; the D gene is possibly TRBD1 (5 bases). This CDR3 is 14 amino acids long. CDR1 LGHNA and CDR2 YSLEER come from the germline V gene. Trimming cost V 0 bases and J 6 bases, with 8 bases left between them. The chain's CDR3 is CASSQEKGPGELFF. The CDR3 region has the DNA TGCGCCAGCAGCCAAGAAAAGGGGCCCGGGGAGCTGTTTTTT.

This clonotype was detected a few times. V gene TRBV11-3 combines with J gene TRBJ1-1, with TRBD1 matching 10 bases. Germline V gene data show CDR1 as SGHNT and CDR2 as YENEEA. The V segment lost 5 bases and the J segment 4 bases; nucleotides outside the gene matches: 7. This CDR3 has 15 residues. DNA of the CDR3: TGTGCCAGCAGCCTCGGACAGGGGGAGATCACTGAAGCTTTCTTT. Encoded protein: CASSLGQGEITEAFF.

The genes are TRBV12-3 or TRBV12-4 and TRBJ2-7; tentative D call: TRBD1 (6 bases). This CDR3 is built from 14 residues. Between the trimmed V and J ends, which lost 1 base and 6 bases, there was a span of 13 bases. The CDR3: CASSLGTGRREQYF. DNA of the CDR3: TGTGCCAGCAGTTTAGGTACAGGGCGCCGCGAGCAGTACTTC.

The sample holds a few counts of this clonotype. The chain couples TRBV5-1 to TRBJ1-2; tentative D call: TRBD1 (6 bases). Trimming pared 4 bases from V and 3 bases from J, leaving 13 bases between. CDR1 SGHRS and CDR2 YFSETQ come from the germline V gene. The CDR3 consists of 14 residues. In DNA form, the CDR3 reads TGCGCCAGCAGCCTCCGTGGGGGCGACTATGGCTACACCTTC. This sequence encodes CASSLRGGDYGYTF.

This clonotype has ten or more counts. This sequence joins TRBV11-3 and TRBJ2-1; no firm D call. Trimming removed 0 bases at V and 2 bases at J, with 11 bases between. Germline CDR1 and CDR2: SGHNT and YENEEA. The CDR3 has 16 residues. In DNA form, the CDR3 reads TGTGCCAGCAGCTTAGATGGAGCGATAACCTACAATGAGCAGTTCTTC. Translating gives CASSLDGAITYNEQFF.

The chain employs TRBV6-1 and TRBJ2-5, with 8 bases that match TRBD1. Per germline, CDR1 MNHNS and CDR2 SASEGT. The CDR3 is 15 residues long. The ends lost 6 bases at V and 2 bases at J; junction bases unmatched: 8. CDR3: CASRPYWTGQETQYF. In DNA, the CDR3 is TGTGCCAGCAGGCCGTATTGGACAGGGCAAGAGACCCAGTACTTC.

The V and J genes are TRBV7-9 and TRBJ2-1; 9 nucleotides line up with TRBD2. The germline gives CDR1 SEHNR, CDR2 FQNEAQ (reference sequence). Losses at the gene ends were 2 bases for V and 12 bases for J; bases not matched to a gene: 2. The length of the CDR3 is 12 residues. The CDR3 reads CASSLLAGPQFF. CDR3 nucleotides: TGTGCCAGCAGCTTACTAGCGGGACCGCAGTTCTTC.

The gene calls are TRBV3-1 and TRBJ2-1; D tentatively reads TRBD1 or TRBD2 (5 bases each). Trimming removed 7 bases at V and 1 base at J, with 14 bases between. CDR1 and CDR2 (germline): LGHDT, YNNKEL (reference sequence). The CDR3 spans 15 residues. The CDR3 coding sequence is TGTGCCAGCACCAGGGACCCCGGTTCCTACAATGAGCAGTTCTTC. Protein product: CASTRDPGSYNEQFF.

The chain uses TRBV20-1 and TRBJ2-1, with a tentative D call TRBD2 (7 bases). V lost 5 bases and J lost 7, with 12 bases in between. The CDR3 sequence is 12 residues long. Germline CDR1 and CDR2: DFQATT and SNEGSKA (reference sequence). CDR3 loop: CSAEGGGNEQFF. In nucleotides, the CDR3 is TGCAGTGCTGAAGGGGGGGGAAATGAGCAGTTCTTC.

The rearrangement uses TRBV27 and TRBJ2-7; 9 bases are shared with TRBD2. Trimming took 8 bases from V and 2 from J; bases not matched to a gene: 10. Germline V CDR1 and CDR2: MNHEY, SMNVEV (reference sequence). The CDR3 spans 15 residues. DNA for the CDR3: TGTGCCAGCTCTCGGACTAGCGTTAACACCTACGAGCAGTACTTC. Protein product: CASSRTSVNTYEQYF.

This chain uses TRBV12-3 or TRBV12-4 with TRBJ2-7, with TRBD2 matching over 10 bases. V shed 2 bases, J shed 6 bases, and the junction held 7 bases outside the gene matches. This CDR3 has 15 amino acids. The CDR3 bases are TGTGCCAGCAGTTTAAGGAGCGGGGGGGCCCTCGAGCAGTACTTC. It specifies CASSLRSGGALEQYF.

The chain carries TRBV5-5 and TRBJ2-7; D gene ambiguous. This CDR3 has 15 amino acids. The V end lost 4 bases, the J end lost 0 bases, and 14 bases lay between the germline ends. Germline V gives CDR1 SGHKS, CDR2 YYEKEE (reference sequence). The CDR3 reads CASSNTLSLSYEQYF. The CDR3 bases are TGTGCCAGCAGCAACACCTTGTCACTCTCCTACGAGCAGTACTTC.

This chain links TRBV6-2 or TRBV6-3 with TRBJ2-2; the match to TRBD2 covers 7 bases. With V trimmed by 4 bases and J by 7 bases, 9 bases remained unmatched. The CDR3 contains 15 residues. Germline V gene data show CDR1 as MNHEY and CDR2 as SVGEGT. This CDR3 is CASSSQRERNGELFF. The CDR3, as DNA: TGTGCCAGCAGTTCCCAGCGGGAAAGGAACGGGGAGCTGTTTTTT.

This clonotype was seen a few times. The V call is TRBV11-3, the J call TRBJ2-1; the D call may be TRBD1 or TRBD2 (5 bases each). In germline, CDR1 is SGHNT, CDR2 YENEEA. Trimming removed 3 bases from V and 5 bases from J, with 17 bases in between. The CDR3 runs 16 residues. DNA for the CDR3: TGTGCCAGCAGCTTGAGTGTCGACGGGGCCCACAATGAGCAGTTCTTC. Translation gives CASSLSVDGAHNEQFF.